The source of this T cell receptor beta chain is a study of spatial heterogeneity in lung cancer. Across the study: Each time, sequencing found more beta-chain sequences than alpha-chain sequences. Mean representation of each unique TCR and UMI combination in the raw reads exceeded 9.5 occurrences.

TCRdb reprocessed the 5' RACE reads with MiXCR, giving one entry per CDR3 protein. The sample carries around 89,000 distinct CDR3 sequences, about an eighth recorded once. CDR3 length: 12 residues. V was clipped by 4 bases and J by 5 bases, with 10 bases between them. Germline CDR1 SGDLS, CDR2 YYNGEE. Noted time point: sample taken at primary tumor resection. The donor population consisted of some 67 patients with untreated, early-stage non-small cell lung cancer. Sequencing covered unsorted whole RNA taken from tumor, nontumor lung or frozen PBMC. Sequencing used PBMCs, obtained at surgery. This TCR came from a male donor with early-stage non-small cell lung cancer. The V and J genes are TRBV9 and TRBJ2-7, with a tentative D call TRBD2 (5 bases). For the CDR3, the DNA is TGTGCCAGCAGCCCAGGAGGCGACGAGCAGTACTTC. Amino acids: CASSPGGDEQYF.